This T cell receptor (beta chain) emerged from a study of CD8+CD57+ T cells in acquired aplastic anemia. For CDR3 and TCR beta VDJ profiling, genomic DNA was the template used. From the reads, TCRdb called clonotypes with MiXCR, one entry per CDR3 protein. Here the sample spans approximately 190,000 distinct CDR3 sequences, around 47% being singletons. Whoever was chosen for sequencing had shown CD8+CD57+ cell expansion by flow cytometry. Germline CDR1 and CDR2: MGHDK and SYGVNS. The CDR3 covers 16 residues. Trimming left V 8 bases short and J 1 base short, with 20 bases between. This sequence originates from a human donor with aplastic anemia. This sequence joins TRBV25-1 and TRBJ2-5; D unresolved. The sequenced material came from sorted CD4+, CD8+, or CD8+CD57+ T cells (not recorded which) from PBMCs. CDR3 sequence (DNA): TGTGCCAGCGGGAAGCTTGTCAGGCTGACCCAAGAGACCCAGTACTTC. Amino acids: CASGKLVRLTQETQYF.